The 5 T cell receptor beta chains below all came from one sample that was sequenced in a study of vaccination and CD4 T cells after COVID-19. Documented treatment: approximately 10-day PBMC culture with coronavirus spike peptide pools or control peptides (ViraFEST assay). Once obtained from cultured CD4+ T cells, the DNA was sequenced using the Oncomine TCR Beta short-read assay. TCRdb re-called the PCR reads through MiXCR, storing one row per CDR3 protein. This sample has some 20,000 distinct CDR3 sequences, with over 45% found just once. These receptors lack a known antigen. The sample was cultured CD4+ T cells from blood. These receptor sequences come from a human donor with COVID-19.

The chain recombines TRBV2 with TRBJ1-5; the D gene is possibly TRBD1 (5 bases). V lost 6 bases, J lost 4 bases, and 16 bases lay in between. Germline V gives CDR1 SNHLY, CDR2 FYNNEI. This CDR3 is built from 15 residues. CDR3 loop: CASREDGAGNQPQHF. The DNA of the CDR3 is TGTGCCAGCAGGGAGGACGGGGCAGGAAATCAGCCCCAGCATTTT.

The chain uses TRBV6-4 and TRBJ1-1; 9 positions match TRBD1. This CDR3 has 19 residues. Germline-derived CDR1 and CDR2 are MRHNA and SNTAGT. The V and J ends lost 6 bases and 5 bases, in that order; junction bases with no gene match: 22. The CDR3 sequence: CASSQIPQGARNYKTEAFF. CDR3 in DNA: TGTGCCAGCAGCCAAATACCACAGGGGGCGCGCAACTATAAGACTGAAGCTTTCTTT.

A single count supports this clonotype. This chain links TRBV5-4 with TRBJ1-6; the D gene is possibly TRBD1 (6 bases). This CDR3 spans 15 amino acids. Germline V lookup: CDR1 SGHNT, CDR2 YYREEE (reference sequence). Trimming removed 5 bases from V and 8 bases from J, with 17 bases in between. The CDR3 region is CASSGGEGGYSPLHF. The CDR3 DNA sequence: TGTGCCAGCAGTGGGGGCGAGGGGGGATATTCACCCCTCCACTTT. The whole variable domain, remainder taken from reference TRBV5-4 and TRBJ1-6, is ETGVTQSPTHLIKTRGQQVTLRCSSQSGHNTVSWYQQALGQGPQFIFQYYREEENGRGNFPPRFSGLQFPNYSSELNVNALELDDSALYLCASSGGEGGYSPLHFGNGTRLTVT.

The genes are TRBV6-7 and TRBJ1-6; D remains ambiguous. TRBV6-7 is flagged as an ORF with uncertain function. The V and J ends lost 2 bases and 10 bases respectively, with 9 bases between them. The CDR3 length is 13 residues. CDR3 residues: CASSYGDSSPLHF. The CDR3, as DNA: TGTGCCAGCAGTTACGGGGATTCGTCACCCCTCCACTTT.

This chain joins TRBV27 and TRBJ1-1; perhaps TRBD1 as D (6 bases). The CDR3 runs to 16 residues. CDR1 and CDR2 (germline): MNHEY, SMNVEV (reference sequence). V dropped 3 bases and J dropped 0 bases, with 14 bases sitting between them. CDR3 sequence reads: CASSFVGAGVNTEAFF. CDR3 nucleotides: TGTGCCAGCAGTTTTGTGGGGGCTGGGGTGAACACTGAAGCTTTCTTT.